Below, 28 T cell receptor beta chains from the same sample are listed, as sequenced in a study of blood T cell repertoires in COVID-19. The protocol was immunoSEQ multiplex PCR, while the TCRdb copy is restricted to in-frame clones and leaves out a portion. Of about 180,000 clones in the sample, around 87% are singletons; the top ten hold roughly 2.9%. Input material: peripheral blood. The receptors were gathered from a woman aged 30 to 39 with active or convalescent COVID-19.

V usage is TRBV7-8 and J usage is TRBJ1-4; 7 positions agree with TRBD1. V was pared by 5 bases and J by 8 bases, with 11 bases of the junction left unmatched. Germline lookup yields CDR1 SGHVS and CDR2 FQNEAQ. This CDR3 spans 15 amino acids. CDR3 protein: CASSRNRGRNEKLFF. CDR3 nucleotide sequence: TGTGCCAGCAGCCGTAACAGGGGAAGGAACGAAAAACTGTTTTTT.

V is TRBV4-2 and J is TRBJ1-2; 8 bases fit TRBD1. CDR3 length equals 18 residues. CDR1 is LGHNA, CDR2 YNFKEQ, per germline. J was trimmed by 7 bases and V by 2 bases; bases with no gene match: 18. The DNA of the CDR3 is TGTGCCAGCAGCCAAAGCGCAGTCCCAGGGGGCATGGGTCGTGGCTACACCTTC. Translating it yields CASSQSAVPGGMGRGYTF.

The chain carries TRBV5-6 and TRBJ2-3; no firm D call. The V end lost 6 bases, the J end lost 2 bases, and 10 bases lay between the germline ends. The CDR3 has 13 residues. In germline, CDR1 is SGHDT, CDR2 YYEEEE. This CDR3 is CASTRQVTDTQYF. CDR3 nucleotides: TGTGCCAGCACCCGGCAGGTCACAGATACGCAGTATTTT.

CDR3 sequence (DNA): TGCGCCAGCAGCTTGGCGGGGGGGCCGGGCAATGAGCAGTTCTTC. The encoded protein is CASSLAGGPGNEQFF. The chain has TRBV5-1 and TRBJ2-1; 8 bases map to TRBD2. With V trimmed by 0 bases and J by 6 bases, 5 bases remained unmatched. The CDR3 runs 15 residues. Germline lookup yields CDR1 SGHRS and CDR2 YFSETQ.

The gene calls are TRBV6-4 and TRBJ2-1, with TRBD2 identical over 11 bases. CDR1 is MRHNA and CDR2 is SNTAGT in the germline V gene. This CDR3 comprises 17 residues. Trimming took 2 bases from V and 2 from J; bases not matched to a gene: 5. CDR3 loop: CASSDGLAGGAYNEQFF. In DNA, the CDR3 is TGTGCCAGCAGTGACGGTCTAGCGGGAGGCGCCTACAATGAGCAGTTCTTC.

The V gene is TRBV6-5, the J gene TRBJ1-5; TRBD1 is a possible D gene (6 bases). V lost 6 bases and J lost 2, with 14 bases in between. The CDR3 has 15 amino acids. CDR1 is MNHEY, CDR2 SVGAGI, per germline. The CDR3 DNA reads TGTGCCAGCAGCCCCAGGGAGGGGGGCAATCAGCCCCAGCATTTT. Translated: CASSPREGGNQPQHF.

In this sample, this clone turned up a few times. V gene TRBV6-6 combines with J gene TRBJ2-7; 7 bases match TRBD2. The CDR3 loop spans 15 amino acids. Germline CDR1 is MNHNY and CDR2 is SVGAGI (reference sequence). J was trimmed by 2 bases and V by 0 bases; bases with no gene match: 4. The CDR3 spells CASSYSRERTYEQYF. CDR3 in DNA: TGTGCCAGCAGTTACTCGCGGGAGAGGACCTACGAGCAGTACTTC.

In its sample, this clone was seen once. The rearrangement uses TRBV11-2 and TRBJ2-1, with TRBD2 identical over 13 bases. The germline CDR1 and CDR2 sequences are SGHAT and FQNNGV. The CDR3 consists of 15 residues. The junction had 2 bases not matched to a gene; V was cut back by 6 bases and J by 3 bases. This CDR3 is CASRRTSGSYNEQFF. The CDR3 coding sequence is TGTGCCAGCAGACGGACTAGCGGGAGCTACAATGAGCAGTTCTTC.

This clone was counted once. This chain links TRBV6-5 with TRBJ1-1, with a possible D match to TRBD1 (5 bases). This CDR3 is 15 amino acids long. Per the germline V gene, CDR1 is MNHEY and CDR2 is SVGAGI. The V and J ends lost 6 bases and 8 bases respectively, with 22 bases between them. The CDR3 loop is CASSPRAGGPGEAFF. CDR3 sequence (DNA): TGTGCCAGCAGCCCCCGGGCAGGTGGGCCAGGGGAAGCTTTCTTT.

The chain is built from TRBV11-3 and TRBJ1-1; no reliable D call. The CDR3 has 14 residues. The V end lost 5 bases, the J end lost 3 bases, and 13 bases lay between the germline ends. Germline CDR1 reads SGHNT; CDR2 reads YENEEA. CDR3 region: CASSPPRRYTEAFF. The CDR3 region has the DNA TGTGCCAGCAGCCCTCCCAGGAGGTACACTGAAGCTTTCTTT.

This chain links TRBV21-1 with TRBJ1-1; the table gives TRBD1 as D, unverified against the DNA. TRBV21-1 is shown as a pseudogene. The CDR3 consists of 15 residues. CDR3 nucleotide sequence: TGTGCCAGCAGCGAATCCGGGACAGCGAACACTGAAGCTTTCTTT. Translating it yields CASSESGTANTEAFF.

The V and J genes are TRBV9 and TRBJ1-6, with 9 nucleotides matching TRBD1. The germline V gene has CDR1 SGDLS and CDR2 YYNGEE. With V trimmed by 4 bases and J by 2 bases, 28 bases remained unmatched. This CDR3 has 24 residues. For the CDR3, the DNA is TGTGCCAGCAGCTCTCACCTCAAAACCCCGGGACAGGGAGGGGATAGGACCTATAATTCACCCCTCCACTTT. It translates to CASSSHLKTPGQGGDRTYNSPLHF.

This chain joins TRBV16 and TRBJ2-7, with D unresolved. V lost 1 base and J 4 bases, leaving 14 bases between the germline ends. From germline, CDR1 is KGHSY and CDR2 FQNENV. This CDR3 has 15 residues. The CDR3 loop is CASSQLANADYEQYF. CDR3 sequence (DNA): TGTGCCAGCAGCCAATTGGCTAATGCGGATTACGAGCAGTACTTC.

This clone was observed a single time. This rearrangement joins TRBV7-6 to TRBJ1-6, with D perhaps matching TRBD1 (5 bases). The germline V and J ends were trimmed by 0 bases and 8 bases, with 11 bases remaining between them. CDR3 length equals 15 residues. Looked up from germline, CDR1 is SGHVS and CDR2 is FNYEAQ. The CDR3 DNA follows: TGTGCCAGCAGCTTAGCCGCCAGGGAGGATTCACCCCTCCACTTT. Protein product: CASSLAAREDSPLHF. The full variable domain, with the rest looked up from reference TRBV7-6 and TRBJ1-6, is GAGVSQSPRYKVTKRGQDVALRCDPISGHVSLYWYRQALGQGPEFLTYFNYEAQQDKSGLPNDRFSAERPEGSISTLTIQRTEQRDSAMYRCASSLAAREDSPLHFGNGTRLTVT.

This clone was detected only once. The chain carries TRBV7-9 and TRBJ1-1; D is unclear. V lost 5 bases to trimming and J lost 6 bases, with 16 bases between them. CDR3 length: 14 amino acids. From germline, CDR1 is SEHNR and CDR2 FQNEAQ (reference sequence). The CDR3: CASSAIGSFSEAFF. The CDR3 DNA follows: TGTGCCAGCAGCGCTATCGGGAGTTTCTCTGAAGCTTTCTTT.

This clone was counted at least ten times. This CDR3 is also generated by other DNA sequences in the sample. The chain is built from TRBV7-2 and TRBJ1-6, with no clear D. CDR1 is SGHTA and CDR2 is FQGNSA in the germline V gene. The CDR3 sequence is 16 residues long. The V gene lost 1 base and the J gene lost 2 bases, with 9 bases spanning the gap. The CDR3 bases are TGTGCCAGCAGCTTAGTGAGGGCAACCTATAATTCACCCCTCCACTTT. Translated, it gives CASSLVRATYNSPLHF.

V usage is TRBV29-1 and J usage is TRBJ2-2; possibly TRBD1 for D (5 bases). Trimming stripped 2 bases from V and 4 bases from J, with 8 bases between. CDR1 is SQVTM, CDR2 ANQGSEA, per germline. The CDR3 is made up of 13 amino acids. The CDR3 nucleotides read TGCAGCGTTGAAAGGGGTCTCACCGGGGAGCTGTTTTTT. Amino acid sequence: CSVERGLTGELFF.

This clone showed up just once. This chain connects TRBV7-8 to TRBJ2-3; the match to TRBD1 covers 10 bases. V trimming: 7 bases; J trimming: 7 bases; junction bases outside the gene matches: 5. Germline CDR1 SGHVS, CDR2 FQNEAQ. The CDR3 spans 13 residues. The CDR3 nucleotides read TGTGCCAGCAACCGGGACAGGGGTTATACGCAGTATTTT. Protein product: CASNRDRGYTQYF.

V usage is TRBV5-1 and J usage is TRBJ1-6; 8 bases are a match to TRBD1. V lost 2 bases, J lost 4 bases, and 8 bases stayed unmatched. Germline V gene lookup returns CDR1 SGHRS and CDR2 YFSETQ. The CDR3 length is 17 residues. In DNA form, the CDR3 reads TGCGCCAGCAGCTTCCACACAGGGGGAAAATATAATTCACCCCTCCACTTT. Protein sequence: CASSFHTGGKYNSPLHF.

This chain joins TRBV3-1 (or the pseudogene TRBV3-2) and TRBJ1-2; 7 bases agree with TRBD1. The J segment lost 5 bases and the V segment lost 6 bases, leaving 6 bases of the junction unmatched. In germline, CDR1 is LGHDT, CDR2 YNNKEL (reference sequence). This CDR3 is 13 amino acids long. CDR3 in amino acids: CASRPLQGYGYTF. DNA of the CDR3: TGTGCCAGCAGACCGTTACAGGGGTATGGCTACACCTTC.

This chain uses TRBV21-1 with TRBJ2-2; the D call of TRBD1 is as the table states it, not checked on the DNA. TRBV21-1 is labeled a pseudogene. There are 16 residues in the CDR3. CDR3 protein: CASSKGWTENTGELFF. The CDR3 DNA sequence: TGTGCCAGCAGCAAAGGTTGGACAGAGAACACCGGGGAGCTGTTTTTT.

This clone came up many times. This chain joins TRBV6-5 and TRBJ1-1; 7 bases map to TRBD1. The CDR3 runs 14 residues. Losses at the gene ends were 6 bases for V and 7 bases for J; bases not matched to a gene: 11. The V gene's germline CDR1 is MNHEY and CDR2 SVGAGI. CDR3 DNA sequence: TGTGCCAGCAGCCCATCAGGGGGGTCCCTTGAAGCTTTCTTT. It is translated as CASSPSGGSLEAFF.

About this clone: In the same sample, other DNA sequences code for this CDR3. The gene calls are TRBV5-1 and TRBJ2-7; D not certain. V lost 0 bases and J 3 bases, leaving 7 bases between the germline ends. This CDR3 is built from 13 residues. Looked up from germline, CDR1 is SGHRS and CDR2 is YFSETQ. CDR3 in DNA: TGCGCCAGCAGCTTGGCCCCCAGCTACGAGCAGTACTTC. Its protein product is CASSLAPSYEQYF.

The CDR3 DNA is TGTGCCAGCTCACCCCAACAGGGGAAGGGAGAGACCCAGTACTTC. Protein sequence: CASSPQQGKGETQYF. The chain couples TRBV18 to TRBJ2-5; TRBD1 matches at 7 bases. The trim removed 3 bases at V and 4 bases at J, leaving 8 bases unmatched. Germline V gives CDR1 KGHSH, CDR2 LQKENI. The CDR3 spans 15 residues. Full variable domain (remainder filled in from reference TRBV18 and TRBJ2-5): NAGVMQNPRHLVRRRGQEARLRCSPMKGHSHVYWYRQLPEEGLKFMVYLQKENIIDESGMPKERFSAEFPKEGPSILRIQQVVRGDSAAYFCASSPQQGKGETQYFGPGTRLLVL.

CDR3 protein: CASSLEETSNQPQHF. CDR3 coding DNA: TGTGCCAGCAGTTTGGAGGAGACTAGCAATCAGCCCCAGCATTTT. V is TRBV28 and J is TRBJ1-5; the D is unclear. The germline CDR1 and CDR2 sequences are MDHEN and SYDVKM. This CDR3 spans 15 amino acids. The V gene lost 3 bases and the J gene lost 0 bases, with 9 bases spanning the gap.

This clone was observed a single time. V and J are TRBV5-8 and TRBJ2-7; TRBD2 aligns across 11 bases. The CDR3 extends over 18 amino acids. From germline, CDR1 is SGHTS and CDR2 YDEGEE. The V and J ends lost 4 bases and 4 bases, in that order; junction bases with no gene match: 16. The CDR3: CASSSDLAGGDRVYEQYF. Written as DNA, the CDR3 is TGTGCCAGCAGCAGCGACCTAGCGGGAGGAGATCGGGTATACGAGCAGTACTTC.

The rearrangement uses TRBV11-2 and TRBJ2-1, with D tentatively TRBD2 (6 bases). This CDR3 comprises 17 residues. Trimming removed 2 bases from V and 5 bases from J, with 19 bases in between. The V gene's germline CDR1 is SGHAT and CDR2 FQNNGV. CDR3 bases: TGTGCCAGCAGCTTAAGTTTGCGGGACCCCCCCAACAATGAGCAGTTCTTC. Amino acid sequence: CASSLSLRDPPNNEQFF.

This clone was recorded once. The chain has TRBV7-2 and TRBJ2-7; D gene ambiguous. The CDR3 runs 12 residues. V dropped 5 bases and J dropped 1 base, with 6 bases sitting between them. Germline lookup yields CDR1 SGHTA and CDR2 FQGNSA. The CDR3: CASSPPSYEQYF. The CDR3 DNA reads as TGTGCCAGCAGCCCCCCTTCCTACGAGCAGTACTTC.